This T cell receptor beta chain was captured in a study of T cell responses to AZD1222 COVID-19 vaccine. On the study more broadly: Combined were second doses at about 4 or about 12 weeks.

Concerning this clone: What it recognizes is unknown.

Repertoires were generated with immunoSEQ multiplex PCR, while TCRdb's copy carries only in-frame clones and drops some. Here the sample spans 100,000 to 150,000 clones, about 90% being singletons. Notes on the study in general: Spike-specific TCRs gained breadth and depth after people received two AZD1222 doses. Nearly half of the spike-specific TCRs reportedly recognize variant regions that carry no mutations. Baseline serostatus was positive in only 5 to 7 AZD1222 recipients.

The V gene's germline CDR1 is MDHEN and CDR2 SYDVKM. This CDR3 contains 16 residues. The junction had 13 bases not matched to a gene; V was cut back by 5 bases and J by 6 bases. Sequenced here: peripheral blood, sampled on day 0 of AZD1222 vaccination. V gene TRBV28 combines with J gene TRBJ2-1; 7 positions agree with TRBD1. This sequence originates from an adult in good health. In DNA form, the CDR3 reads TGTGCCAGCAGTCTCCCCAAGACAGGGTCTCGCAATGAGCAGTTCTTC. Its protein product is CASSLPKTGSRNEQFF.